These T cell receptor beta chains were read from a single sample in a study of identical twins. TCRdb itself ran the 5' RACE reads through MiXCR, one entry per CDR3 protein. The table records some 1,600,000 distinct CDR3 sequences, around 33% of them present only once. The sequenced sample consisted of cord blood. Receptor source: a newborn girl in good health. Each CDR3 is given with its conserved first and last residue. D genes are given only for firm matches. Clone size is not always given. Where it is, it says once, few, many or a class for expanded clones.

CDR3 | DNA | size | D | J | V
CSVDQWGLGLYGYTF | TGCAGCGTGGACCAGTGGGGGTTGGGCCTCTATGGCTACACCTTC | NA | NA | TRBJ1-2 | TRBV29-1
CASSLGTAEAFF | TGTGCCAGCAGTTTGGGGACAGCTGAAGCTTTCTTT | NA | TRBD1 | TRBJ1-1 | TRBV7-2
CASVDYTDTQYF | TGTGCCAGCGTTGATTACACAGATACGCAGTATTTT | few | NA | TRBJ2-3 | TRBV2
CASRSEVDTQYF | TGTGCCAGCAGAAGCGAGGTCGATACGCAGTATTTT | NA | NA | TRBJ2-3 | TRBV6-2/TRBV6-3
CASSLGDRFEEKLFF | TGTGCCAGCAGCTTAGGTGATAGGTTTGAGGAAAAACTGTTTTTT | NA | NA | TRBJ1-4 | TRBV7-9
CASGVVLGSTQYF | TGTGCCAGCGGCGTAGTTCTGGGCAGTACGCAGTATTTT | NA | NA | TRBJ2-3 | TRBV9
CASSQGGLGNQPQHF | TGTGCCAGCAGCCAAGGGGGGCTTGGCAATCAGCCCCAGCATTTT | NA | NA | TRBJ1-5 | TRBV3-1
CASSLRPSHEQYF | TGTGCCAGCAGTTTAAGGCCTTCCCACGAGCAGTACTTC | NA | NA | TRBJ2-7 | TRBV12-3/TRBV12-4
CASSQDAVWRTGAYGYTF | TGTGCCAGCAGCCAAGATGCGGTTTGGAGGACAGGAGCTTATGGCTACACCTTC | few | TRBD1 | TRBJ1-2 | TRBV14
CSARDHIAGEFQFF | TGCAGTGCTAGAGATCATATAGCGGGAGAGTTCCAGTTCTTC | few | TRBD2 | TRBJ2-1 | TRBV20-1
CASSYHPGSGRLYEQYF | TGTGCCAGCAGTTACCATCCCGGAAGCGGGAGGTTATACGAGCAGTACTTC | NA | TRBD2 | TRBJ2-7 | TRBV6-2/TRBV6-3
CASAPTGATYEQYF | TGTGCCAGCGCCCCCACGGGAGCTACCTACGAGCAGTACTTC | few | NA | TRBJ2-7 | TRBV12-3/TRBV12-4
CASRDTSVGTQYF | TGCGCCAGCAGAGACACTAGCGTCGGGACCCAGTACTTC | once | TRBD2 | TRBJ2-5 | TRBV4-1
CASSTGTSGIEQYF | TGTGCCAGCAGCACCGGGACTAGCGGGATCGAGCAGTACTTC | few | TRBD2 | TRBJ2-7 | TRBV5-5
CASSVFLASSYNEQFF | TGTGCCAGCAGCGTATTCCTAGCGAGCTCCTACAATGAGCAGTTCTTC | NA | NA | TRBJ2-1 | TRBV9
CASSVRAGTDTQYF | TGTGCCAGCAGCGTGAGGGCGGGCACAGATACGCAGTATTTT | NA | NA | TRBJ2-3 | TRBV9
CSARENRKGLYGYTF | TGCAGTGCTAGAGAGAACAGGAAAGGTCTCTATGGCTACACCTTC | NA | NA | TRBJ1-2 | TRBV20-1
CASSLGGLAGPQETQYF | TGTGCCAGCAGCTTGGGGGGACTAGCGGGGCCCCAAGAGACCCAGTACTTC | NA | TRBD2 | TRBJ2-5 | TRBV7-6
CASSLTTGVSSYEQYF | TGTGCCAGCAGCTTAACGACAGGGGTCAGCTCCTACGAGCAGTACTTC | few | TRBD1 | TRBJ2-7 | TRBV7-2
CATSDSKRGVNYNEQFF | TGTGCCACCAGTGATTCCAAGCGGGGGGTCAACTACAATGAGCAGTTCTTC | NA | TRBD2 | TRBJ2-1 | TRBV24-1
CASRRLAGDRPGELFF | TGTGCCAGCAGACGTCTAGCGGGAGATCGACCCGGGGAGCTGTTTTTT | few | TRBD2 | TRBJ2-2 | TRBV7-9
CASSLRQGEKLFF | TGTGCCAGCAGCCTCCGACAGGGGGAAAAACTGTTTTTT | many | TRBD1 | TRBJ1-4 | TRBV5-1
CASMMSYGYTF | TGTGCCAGCATGATGAGTTATGGCTACACCTTC | NA | NA | TRBJ1-2 | TRBV6-6
CASSPSYGSGRPLGYNEQFF | TGTGCCAGCAGCCCCTCCTATGGTAGCGGGAGGCCCCTAGGGTACAATGAGCAGTTCTTC | NA | TRBD2 | TRBJ2-1 | TRBV7-9
CASSLATMGLYGYTF | TGTGCCAGCAGCTTAGCGACGATGGGGCTCTATGGCTACACCTTC | few | NA | TRBJ1-2 | TRBV7-2
CSARDLPGLSYNEQFF | TGCAGTGCTAGAGATCTGCCGGGCCTCTCCTACAATGAGCAGTTCTTC | NA | NA | TRBJ2-1 | TRBV20-1
CASSPATGNHEQYF | TGTGCCAGCAGTCCTGCGACAGGGAACCATGAGCAGTACTTC | few | TRBD1 | TRBJ2-5 | TRBV12-3/TRBV12-4
CAIREDRVDQETQYF | TGTGCCATCAGGGAGGACAGGGTGGACCAAGAGACCCAGTACTTC | few | TRBD1 | TRBJ2-5 | TRBV10-3
CASSLVSVNTEAFF | TGTGCCAGCAGCTTAGTATCCGTGAACACTGAAGCTTTCTTT | NA | NA | TRBJ1-1 | TRBV11-2
CASSSNSGGPQETQYF | TGTGCCAGCAGCTCGAATAGCGGGGGACCACAAGAGACCCAGTACTTC | many | TRBD2 | TRBJ2-5 | TRBV11-2
CASSLHQETQYF | TGTGCCAGCAGTTTACACCAAGAGACCCAGTACTTC | many | NA | TRBJ2-5 | TRBV5-1
CSARARLAGSYNKQFF | TGCAGTGCTAGAGCCAGACTAGCGGGTTCCTACAATAAGCAGTTCTTC | NA | TRBD2 | TRBJ2-1 | TRBV20-1
CASSSVGNGETQYF | TGTGCCAGCTCCTCCGTGGGGAATGGAGAGACCCAGTACTTC | many | NA | TRBJ2-5 | TRBV12-3/TRBV12-4
CASSVSPDTEAFF | TGTGCCAGCAGTGTAAGCCCGGACACTGAAGCTTTCTTT | NA | NA | TRBJ1-1 | TRBV6-1
CASSVEGQSQAFF | TGTGCCAGCAGTGTCGAAGGACAGAGTCAAGCTTTCTTT | NA | NA | TRBJ1-1 | TRBV2
CASSSLGTAYEQYF | TGCGCCAGCAGCTCCCTCGGGACCGCCTACGAGCAGTACTTC | many | NA | TRBJ2-7 | TRBV5-1
CASSADVLAGAPYRNNEQFF | TGTGCCAGCAGCGCAGACGTACTAGCGGGAGCCCCTTATCGAAACAATGAGCAGTTCTTC | NA | TRBD2 | TRBJ2-1 | TRBV9
CAISEFGTNQPQHF | TGTGCCATCAGTGAGTTCGGCACCAATCAGCCCCAGCATTTT | few | NA | TRBJ1-5 | TRBV10-3
CASSRTACGYTF | TGTGCCAGCAGCAGGACAGCCTGTGGCTACACCTTC | once | NA | TRBJ1-2 | TRBV3-1
CASSRDGQGRGDTEAFF | TGTGCCAGCAGTCGAGACGGACAGGGGAGGGGGGACACTGAAGCTTTCTTT | NA | TRBD1 | TRBJ1-1 | TRBV2
CASSPTTTDNQPQHF | TGTGCCAGCTCACCGACGACAACTGACAATCAGCCCCAGCATTTT | few | NA | TRBJ1-5 | TRBV18
CSATNPRTEAFF | TGCAGTGCGACAAATCCCCGAACTGAAGCTTTCTTT | few | NA | TRBJ1-1 | TRBV20-1
CSARLAHGYTF | TGCAGTGCCAGACTGGCCCATGGCTACACCTTC | NA | NA | TRBJ1-2 | TRBV20-1
CASSLGGQGLYGYTF | TGTGCCAGCAGCTTAGGGGGACAGGGCCTATATGGCTACACCTTC | many | TRBD1 | TRBJ1-2 | TRBV11-2
CASSQIRGSDNEQFF | TGTGCCAGCAGTCAAATAAGGGGGAGTGACAATGAGCAGTTCTTC | few | NA | TRBJ2-1 | TRBV12-3/TRBV12-4
CASSSLAKGYTF | TGCGCCAGCAGCTCGTTAGCAAAAGGCTACACCTTC | NA | NA | TRBJ1-2 | TRBV10-1
CSASTSLGETQYF | TGCAGTGCTAGTACTAGCCTTGGGGAGACCCAGTACTTC | many | NA | TRBJ2-5 | TRBV20-1
CASSAGPGGLFEQYF | TGTGCCAGCAGCGCCGGCCCCGGGGGGTTATTCGAGCAGTACTTC | NA | TRBD2 | TRBJ2-7 | TRBV12-3/TRBV12-4
CASRDRASGTDTQYF | TGTGCCAGCAGGGACAGGGCTAGCGGCACAGATACGCAGTATTTT | few | TRBD1 | TRBJ2-3 | TRBV2
CASSYWRGSSYNEQFF | TGTGCCAGCAGTTACTGGCGCGGGAGCTCCTACAATGAGCAGTTCTTC | NA | TRBD2 | TRBJ2-1 | TRBV6-5
CASSLTSRGDYGYTF | TGTGCCAGCAGTTTAACCTCCAGGGGTGACTATGGCTACACCTTC | NA | NA | TRBJ1-2 | TRBV28
CASSSDRANGYTF | TGTGCCAGCAGCTCGGACAGGGCGAATGGCTACACCTTC | NA | TRBD1 | TRBJ1-2 | TRBV11-1
CASSLGKSGYGYTF | TGTGCCAGCAGTTTGGGGAAGAGCGGCTATGGCTACACCTTC | many | NA | TRBJ1-2 | TRBV12-3/TRBV12-4
CATSDRGQGTDKQYF | TGTGCCACCAGTGACCGCGGACAGGGCACAGATAAGCAGTATTTT | NA | TRBD1 | TRBJ2-3 | TRBV24-1